The 26 T cell receptor beta chains below were found in one sample sequenced in a study of OX40 agonist ivuxolimab in advanced cancers. Sequenced by immunoSEQ multiplex PCR; TCRdb stores in-frame clones only, minus some. The sample has approximately 92,000 clones; around 80% are singletons. Sample: CD4+ or CD8+ T cells sorted from blood, taken in a trial of the OX40 agonist ivuxolimab. Every receptor here comes from an adult with an advanced solid tumor such as melanoma, head and neck, liver or kidney cancer.

The chain is built from TRBV27 and TRBJ2-7; D is possibly TRBD2 (6 bases). V dropped 5 bases and J dropped 3 bases, with 14 bases sitting between them. Per the germline V gene, CDR1 is MNHEY and CDR2 is SMNVEV (reference sequence). This CDR3 comprises 14 residues. In nucleotides, the CDR3 is TGTGCCAGCAGTCTAAGCGGGCCCAACTACGAGCAGTACTTC. It is translated as CASSLSGPNYEQYF.

This chain joins TRBV10-3 and TRBJ1-3; 7 bases are shared with TRBD1. Germline V CDR1 and CDR2: ENHRY, SYGVKD. Germline trimming cut 10 bases from V and 4 bases from J; bases unmatched to any gene: 13. This CDR3 comprises 15 residues. For the CDR3, the DNA is TGTGCCACCGAGTCCACTCCGGGACAGGGAAACACCATATATTTT. Protein: CATESTPGQGNTIYF.

The J gene is TRBJ2-2, the V gene TRBV7-8; D call uncertain. Germline assignment: CDR1 SGHVS and CDR2 FQNEAQ. The CDR3 sequence is 14 residues long. Between the trimmed V and J ends, which lost 0 bases and 7 bases, there was a span of 9 bases. The CDR3 protein is CASSLAEYHGELFF. CDR3 in DNA: TGTGCCAGCAGCTTAGCGGAGTATCACGGGGAGCTGTTTTTT.

The CDR3, as DNA: TGTGCCATCAGTGAGTTCAGTTTAATCTACACCTTC. Amino acids: CAISEFSLIYTF. The rearrangement uses TRBV10-3 and TRBJ1-2; no clear D. V lost 1 base and J 10 bases, leaving 10 bases between the germline ends. Per germline, CDR1 ENHRY and CDR2 SYGVKD. CDR3 size: 12 residues.

This chain connects TRBV7-3 to TRBJ2-3; 7 nucleotides match TRBD1. The junction had 8 bases not matched to a gene; V was cut back by 5 bases and J by 3 bases. The CDR3 is 15 residues long. Germline V lookup: CDR1 SGHTA, CDR2 FQGTGA. CDR3 DNA sequence: TGTGCCAGCAGCCCGCAGGGGGAGAGAACAGATACGCAGTATTTT. Translated, it gives CASSPQGERTDTQYF.

The V gene is TRBV6-5, the J gene TRBJ1-2; D may be TRBD1 (5 bases). The CDR3 length is 15 residues. Germline values: CDR1 MNHEY, CDR2 SVGAGI. V was shortened by 6 bases and J by 3 bases, with 17 bases between the two germline ends. The CDR3 reads CASSSTSGAYYGYTF. For the CDR3, the DNA is TGTGCCAGCAGCTCCACCTCCGGGGCCTACTATGGCTACACCTTC.

Points on this clone: Relative to the germline gene, one junction end is altered; a read error may explain this. This chain joins TRBV6-5 and TRBJ2-1; 10 bases map to TRBD2. CDR3 length: 12 residues. Looked up from germline, CDR1 is MNHEY and CDR2 is SVGAGI. CDR3 amino acids: CATRMTSGLRIF. The CDR3 DNA sequence: TGTGCCACCCGGATGACTAGCGGGCTAAGGATCTTC.

This sequence joins TRBV14 and TRBJ2-2; no clear D gene. Germline V gene sequence: CDR1 SGHDN, CDR2 FVKESK. There are 13 residues in the CDR3. Trimming cost V 4 bases and J 4 bases, with 7 bases left between them. This CDR3 reads CASSPQITGELFF. In DNA form, the CDR3 reads TGTGCCAGCAGCCCACAAATCACCGGGGAGCTGTTTTTT.

This clone occurred once. The gene calls are TRBV18 and TRBJ2-5; 8 bases are a match to TRBD1. Germline CDR1 reads KGHSH; CDR2 reads LQKENI. The length of the CDR3 is 15 residues. V gave up 2 bases and J gave up 5 bases; unmatched junction bases: 7. Here the CDR3 DNA reads TGTGCCAGCTCACCAGTCAGGGGGCCCCTGGAGACCCAGTACTTC. This gives the protein CASSPVRGPLETQYF.

V and J are TRBV4-3 and TRBJ1-4; possible D gene TRBD1, 5 bases. Looked up from germline, CDR1 is LGHNA and CDR2 is YSLEER. This CDR3 has 18 amino acids. Trimming removed 1 base from V and 2 bases from J, with 17 bases in between. The CDR3 DNA reads TGCGCCAGCAGCCAAGTTCGGGACTCTACCGGGACTAATGAAAAACTGTTTTTT. Residues: CASSQVRDSTGTNEKLFF.

The chain links TRBV5-8 to TRBJ2-7; no firm D call. CDR3 size: 11 residues. The germline gives CDR1 SGHTS, CDR2 YDEGEE. Trimming shortened V by 3 bases and J by 4 bases, and 5 bases separated the two germline ends. The CDR3 DNA follows: TGTGCCAGCAGCTCCCTATACGAGCAGTACTTC. Translating it yields CASSSLYEQYF.

The V and J genes are TRBV7-6 and TRBJ2-7; no firm D call. The V gene lost 4 bases and the J gene lost 0 bases, with 10 bases spanning the gap. Germline V gene data show CDR1 as SGHVS and CDR2 as FNYEAQ. This CDR3 has 14 amino acids. CDR3: CASSSLSSSYEQYF. The CDR3 DNA reads TGTGCCAGCAGCTCCCTCAGTTCCTCCTACGAGCAGTACTTC.

This clone was counted once. This chain connects TRBV6-1 to TRBJ2-1; 12 bases are a match to TRBD2. CDR1 and CDR2 (germline): MNHNS, SASEGT. The CDR3 has 14 residues. V dropped 8 bases and J dropped 4; count of bases not matched to a gene: 3. The DNA for the CDR3 is TGTGCCAGCTGGACTAGCGGGATGTACAATGAGCAGTTCTTC. As protein: CASWTSGMYNEQFF.

The J gene is TRBJ2-1, the V gene TRBV9; D not resolved. Germline V gene data show CDR1 as SGDLS and CDR2 as YYNGEE. There are 15 residues in the CDR3. Trimming removed 0 bases at V and 5 bases at J, with 12 bases between. The CDR3 sequence: CASSVGGQNHNEQFF. The CDR3 bases are TGTGCCAGCAGCGTAGGAGGCCAGAACCACAATGAGCAGTTCTTC.

Details on this clone: An end of the junction differs from the germline gene, which may be a read error. The chain employs TRBV7-2 and TRBJ1-2, with D hard to call. This CDR3 has 15 amino acids. Germline CDR1 and CDR2: SGHTA and FQGNSA. The chain's CDR3 is CASSQDRRTDYGYTF. The CDR3 DNA reads TGCGCCAGCAGCCAAGATCGAAGGACCGACTATGGCTACACCTTC.

This rearrangement joins TRBV9 to TRBJ2-7; 9 bases agree with TRBD2. Germline assignment: CDR1 SGDLS and CDR2 YYNGEE. The CDR3 has 14 residues. The junction had 4 bases not matched to a gene; V was cut back by 4 bases and J by 2 bases. CDR3: CASSPRTSAYEQYF. The CDR3 DNA follows: TGTGCCAGCAGCCCCCGGACTAGCGCCTACGAGCAGTACTTC.

The V and J genes are TRBV6-5 and TRBJ1-2; no firm D call. The germline V gene encodes CDR1 MNHEY and CDR2 SVGAGI. Trimming stripped 5 bases from V and 3 bases from J, with 16 bases between. This CDR3 is 15 amino acids long. The CDR3 sequence is CASSRKIIPYYGYTF. The CDR3, as DNA: TGTGCCAGCAGTCGTAAAATTATACCCTACTATGGCTACACCTTC.

This clone was observed a few times. The chain is built from TRBV12-5 and TRBJ2-3; the match to TRBD2 covers 9 bases. This CDR3 is 21 amino acids long. Germline values: CDR1 LGHNT, CDR2 FRNRAP. V lost 6 bases, J lost 0 bases, and 22 bases stayed unmatched. CDR3 region: CASGSWYSPTLAGASTDTQYF. In DNA, the CDR3 is TGTGCTAGTGGGTCTTGGTATAGCCCGACCTTAGCGGGGGCTAGCACAGATACGCAGTATTTT.

The chain employs TRBV10-3 and TRBJ2-2; TRBD1 agrees at 8 bases. Germline V lookup: CDR1 ENHRY, CDR2 SYGVKD. The J segment lost 5 bases and the V segment lost 2 bases, leaving 7 bases of the junction unmatched. This CDR3 contains 16 residues. CDR3 nucleotides: TGTGCCATCAGTGAGGATCAGGGGGCATGGACCGGGGAGCTGTTTTTT. Translation gives CAISEDQGAWTGELFF.

This chain uses TRBV5-6 with TRBJ2-7; 7 bases agree with TRBD2. This CDR3 has 15 residues. The germline gives CDR1 SGHDT, CDR2 YYEEEE. The trim removed 6 bases at V and 4 bases at J, leaving 13 bases unmatched. For the CDR3, the DNA is TGTGCCAGCACCGGCCCCCCTAGCGGAGAATACGAGCAGTACTTC. This codes for CASTGPPSGEYEQYF.

This clone was counted only a few times. The chain couples TRBV6-1 to TRBJ1-2; D is perhaps TRBD1 (5 bases). Germline assignment: CDR1 MNHNS and CDR2 SASEGT. This CDR3 region has 14 residues. V was cut by 2 bases and J by 5 bases, with 12 bases left in between. The chain's CDR3 is CASSEMGTPYGYTF. The CDR3 DNA sequence: TGTGCCAGCAGTGAAATGGGGACCCCATATGGCTACACCTTC.

The chain uses TRBV27 and TRBJ2-3; 11 nucleotides match TRBD1. Trimming at V came to 7 bases and at J to 3 bases, leaving 9 bases not matched to a gene. The CDR3 runs 16 residues. Looked up from germline, CDR1 is MNHEY and CDR2 is SMNVEV (reference sequence). As DNA, the CDR3 is TGTGCCAGCATCCAGGGACAGGGGGAGAAAACAGATACGCAGTATTTT. This gives the protein CASIQGQGEKTDTQYF.

This clone was found once. V usage is TRBV19 and J usage is TRBJ1-1; 7 bases line up with TRBD1. The CDR3 sequence is 15 residues long. Trimming removed 8 bases from V and 1 base from J; junction bases left unmatched: 10. Germline V lookup: CDR1 LNHDA, CDR2 SQIVND (reference sequence). CDR3: CASDPRQGPNTEAFF. As DNA, the CDR3 is TGTGCCAGTGACCCCAGACAGGGCCCGAACACTGAAGCTTTCTTT.

About this clone: At one boundary the junction diverges from the germline segment, which might be a read error. The rearrangement links TRBV27 to TRBJ2-5; D is undetermined. CDR1 is MNHEY, CDR2 SMNVEV, per germline (reference sequence). CDR3 length equals 11 residues. For the CDR3, the DNA is TGTGCCAGCAGTACACAAGATACCCAGTACTTC. Translation gives CASSTQDTQYF.

The V call is TRBV11-2, the J call TRBJ1-5, with D uncertain. The CDR3 runs to 12 residues. Trimming took off 1 base at V and 7 bases at J, with 5 bases between the two ends. Germline CDR1 and CDR2: SGHAT and FQNNGV. The CDR3 DNA reads TGTGCCAGCAGCTTAGGGGTACAGCCCCAGCATTTT. Amino acids: CASSLGVQPQHF.

The chain has TRBV7-2 and TRBJ2-2; maybe TRBD1 (6 bases). V was shortened by 2 bases and J by 3 bases, with 10 bases between the two germline ends. The length of the CDR3 is 15 residues. From germline, CDR1 is SGHTA and CDR2 FQGNSA. The CDR3 sequence: CASSLQGSYTGELFF. The CDR3 DNA reads TGTGCCAGCAGCTTACAGGGGTCCTACACCGGGGAGCTGTTTTTT.